This T cell receptor beta chain is drawn from a study of CD8 T cells in Susac syndrome. Concerning this clonotype: Sequence at one end of the junction differs from germline and may be a read error.

A quantity of about 0.5 to 1 ug RNA underwent reverse transcription using random hexamers. A single record per CDR3 protein comes from TCRdb applying MiXCR to the immunoSEQ multiplex PCR reads. The sample holds some 260,000 distinct CDR3 sequences, roughly 81% seen once. The authors negatively isolated CD8+ and CD4+ T cells and FACS-enriched TEMRA cells. The sequencing input was CD8+ T cells from PBMCs. This TCR derives from a human donor with multiple sclerosis.

Written as DNA, the CDR3 is TGTGCCAGCAGCTTAGGCTTCGTCACTGAAGTTTTCTTT. Translation gives CASSLGFVTEVFF. The gene calls are TRBV11-2 and TRBJ1-1; D is undetermined. This CDR3 has 13 amino acids. Germline CDR1 SGHAT, CDR2 FQNNGV. The full variable domain, completed using reference TRBV11-2 and TRBJ1-1, is EAGVAQSPRYKIIEKRQSVAFWCNPISGHATLYWYQQILGQGPKLLIQFQNNGVVDDSQLPKDRFSAERLKGVDSTLKIQPAKLEDSAVYLCASSLGFVTEVFFGQGTRLTVV.